These 6 T cell receptor beta chains were sequenced from one sample in a study of shared clonotypes between healthy human individuals. Assay used: immunoSEQ multiplex PCR; TCRdb lists only in-frame clones, some missing. Seen here are about 1 million clones, around 74% observed once, and the top ten hold 1.4% to 1.5%. Material: memory CD4+ T cells sorted from blood. Subset: CD45RA-negative fraction. The origin of the receptors is a man younger than 35 in good health.

This clone has a count of ten or more. This sequence joins TRBV28 and TRBJ1-2, with D hard to call. Germline V CDR1 and CDR2: MDHEN, SYDVKM. The V gene lost 6 bases and the J gene lost 5 bases, with 13 bases spanning the gap. The CDR3 has 13 residues. CDR3 DNA sequence: TGTGCCAGCAGCTTACAGCGTGATTATGGCTACACCTTC. Its translation: CASSLQRDYGYTF.

The sample holds a few counts of this clone. The CDR3 here is CASSEVWGTGTEAFF. CDR3 coding DNA: TGTGCCAGCAGTGAAGTCTGGGGAACGGGGACTGAAGCTTTCTTT. The chain couples TRBV6-1 to TRBJ1-1, with unresolved D. The V and J ends lost 1 base and 5 bases respectively, with 14 bases between them. In germline, CDR1 is MNHNS, CDR2 SASEGT. This CDR3 is built from 15 residues.

V and J are TRBV5-8 and TRBJ2-1; D perhaps matches TRBD2 (6 bases). The germline V and J ends were trimmed by 0 bases and 0 bases, with 10 bases remaining between them. This CDR3 spans 16 amino acids. Germline CDR1 SGHTS, CDR2 YDEGEE. The CDR3 coding sequence is TGTGCCAGCAGCTTGGGACTAGAGAACTCCTACAATGAGCAGTTCTTC. Amino acid sequence: CASSLGLENSYNEQFF. Using reference TRBV5-8 and TRBJ2-1 for the parts outside the CDR3, the full variable domain is EAGVTQSPTHLIKTRGQQATLRCSPISGHTSVYWYQQALGLGLQFLLWYDEGEERNRGNFPPRFSGRQFPNYSSELNVNALELEDSALYLCASSLGLENSYNEQFFGPGTRLTVL.

This clone was detected a few times. This same CDR3 is encoded by further DNA sequences in the sample. The chain carries TRBV7-2 and TRBJ2-1; TRBD2 matches at 8 bases. This CDR3 has 14 residues. The J segment lost 3 bases and the V segment lost 6 bases, leaving 4 bases of the junction unmatched. Germline CDR1 is SGHTA and CDR2 is FQGNSA. In nucleotides, the CDR3 is TGTGCCAGCAGATCGGGAGGGAGCTACAATGAGCAGTTCTTC. Encoded protein: CASRSGGSYNEQFF.

The chain employs TRBV9 and TRBJ2-7; a weak D match, TRBD2 (6 bases). This CDR3 comprises 15 residues. The V gene's germline CDR1 is SGDLS and CDR2 YYNGEE. V dropped 0 bases and J dropped 3 bases, with 13 bases sitting between them. CDR3 nucleotides: TGTGCCAGCAGCGTAGTACGGGGGAGCCACTACGAGCAGTACTTC. Protein product: CASSVVRGSHYEQYF.

The genes are TRBV9 and TRBJ2-2; D gene unclear. Germline loops: CDR1 SGDLS, CDR2 YYNGEE. The V and J ends lost 0 bases and 7 bases respectively, with 10 bases between them. This CDR3 has 14 residues. The CDR3 region is CASSVATSNGELFF. The CDR3 DNA follows: TGTGCCAGCAGCGTAGCGACTTCGAACGGGGAGCTGTTTTTT.